The 12 T cell receptor beta chains in this list originate from one sample, sequenced in a study of tissue T cells after allogeneic stem cell transplantation. Data came from immunoSEQ multiplex PCR; TCRdb stores just in-frame clones and leaves some out. Of more than 45,000 clones in the sample, over 70% were seen once. Material: sorted cells pooled from one or two spleens. Receptor source: a pool of C57BL/6 mice in good health.

A note on this clone: Any gene name here is a mouse gene name. The read gets to within 1 residue of the CDR3 end, and the germline J gene fills in the rest. The chain recombines TRBV31 with TRBJ1-4; D is uncertain. CDR1 GKSSPN and CDR2 SITVG come from the germline V gene. With 3 bases removed from V and 7 bases from J, the gap between germline ends came to 3 bases. This CDR3 is 10 amino acids long. CDR3 DNA (partial): TGTGCCTGGAGAGGCGAAAGATTATTT. Translation: CAWRGERLF. The complete CDR3 reads CAWRGERLFF.

Points on this clone: Mouse names are used for the genes. The read ends 1 residue shy of where the CDR3 ends; the end is completed using the germline J gene. The rearrangement uses TRBV1 and TRBJ2-3; 9 bases fit TRBD2. Per the germline V gene, CDR1 is NSQYPW and CDR2 is LRSPGD (reference sequence). This CDR3 is 16 amino acids long. V lost 5 bases to trimming and J lost 0 bases; unmatched junction nucleotides: 6. Partial CDR3 DNA: TGCACCTGCAGTCCCCGGACTGGGGCTAGTGCAGAAACGCTGTAT. As protein: CTCSPRTGASAETLY. The CDR3 in its entirety is CTCSPRTGASAETLYF.

Concerning this clone itself: Genes and germline are mouse. The read ends 1 residue before the CDR3 terminus; that terminus is restored from the germline J gene. The chain combines TRBV13-3 with TRBJ2-4, with D possibly matching TRBD2 (8 bases). V was pared by 0 bases and J by 2 bases, with 10 bases between. In germline, CDR1 is NNHDY, CDR2 SYVADS. This CDR3 is built from 15 residues. The CDR3 DNA, read in part, is TGTGCCAGCAGTGATGCAGGGGGGGCTCAAAACACCTTGTAC. Translated, it gives CASSDAGGAQNTLY. The whole CDR3 sequence is CASSDAGGAQNTLYF.

In this sample, this clone turned up once. Gene labels here are mouse ones. The read stops 1 residue short of the end of the CDR3; the missing end is completed from the germline J gene. Other DNA sequences in the same sample also yield this CDR3. The V gene is TRBV3, the J gene TRBJ1-1; 7 bases are shared with TRBD1. CDR1 and CDR2 (germline): SNHLY, FYNGKV (reference sequence). J lost 4 bases, V lost 5 bases, and 4 bases had no gene match. The CDR3 sequence is 13 residues long. The part of the CDR3 DNA that was read is TGTGCCAGCAGCCCGACAGGGAGCACAGAAGTCTTC. It encodes CASSPTGSTEVF. The complete CDR3 protein is CASSPTGSTEVFF.

This clone appeared a single time. Gene names are the mouse ones. Read data end 1 residue before the CDR3 end; the end is taken from the germline J gene. This chain uses TRBV13-3 with TRBJ2-5; TRBD2 matches at 10 bases. The CDR3 is made up of 15 amino acids. Germline-derived CDR1 and CDR2 are NNHDY and SYVADS. V shed 2 bases and J 3 bases; nucleotides not matched to a gene: 3. Partial CDR3 DNA: TGTGCCAGCAGTGAGACGGGACTGGGGCAAGACACCCAGTAC. It specifies CASSETGLGQDTQY. The full CDR3 reads CASSETGLGQDTQYF.

Worth noting for this clone: Gene names are mouse gene names. The read finishes 1 residue shy of the CDR3 end, and the germline J gene is used to complete it. This sample also contains other DNA sequences that code for the same CDR3. This chain connects TRBV13-3 to TRBJ2-7; D gene unclear. Trimming shortened V by 3 bases and J by 3 bases, and 4 bases separated the two germline ends. In germline, CDR1 is NNHDY, CDR2 SYVADS. This CDR3 is built from 11 residues. This CDR3 reads CASSGGYEQYF. Partial CDR3 DNA: TGTGCCAGCAGTGGGGGCTATGAACAGTAC.

On this clone itself: Genes and germline come from the mouse. The read ends 1 residue before the CDR3 terminus; that terminus is restored from the germline J gene. The chain employs TRBV2 and TRBJ2-7; 8 bases are a match to TRBD2. The CDR3 is made up of 14 amino acids. Germline V CDR1 and CDR2: LGHNA, YSYQKL. Unmatched junction bases numbered 0, after V lost 2 bases and J lost 0 bases. The CDR3 bases that were read are TGTGCCAGCAGCCAAACTGGGGGCTCCTATGAACAGTAC. It codes for CASSQTGGSYEQY. The entire CDR3 protein is CASSQTGGSYEQYF.

For this clone: The gene symbols are mouse symbols. The read ends 1 residue before the CDR3 terminus; that terminus is restored from the germline J gene. The chain links TRBV15 to TRBJ2-4; D call uncertain. CDR1 and CDR2 (germline): SGHND, FRSKSL. This CDR3 comprises 13 residues. V gave up 4 bases and J gave up 0 bases, with 5 bases separating them. The CDR3 sequence: CASSWDSQNTLYF. The CDR3 DNA, read in part, is TGTGCCAGCAGTTGGGATAGTCAAAACACCTTGTAC. The whole variable domain, remainder taken from reference TRBV15 and TRBJ2-4, is DAGVTQTPRHEVAEKGQTIILKCEPVSGHNDLFWYRQTKIQGLELLSYFRSKSLMEDGGAFKDRFKAEMLNSSFSTLKIQPTEPKDSAVYLCASSWDSQNTLYFGAGTRLSVL.

Concerning this clone: Gene names follow the mouse nomenclature. Read data end 1 residue before the CDR3 end; the end is taken from the germline J gene. This sample includes further DNA sequences coding for the same CDR3. The V and J genes are TRBV15 and TRBJ1-4; no definite D call. The CDR3 spans 14 residues. V gave up 1 base and J gave up 0 bases, with 3 bases separating them. Germline CDR1 reads SGHND; CDR2 reads FRSKSL. The covered CDR3 bases are TGTGCCAGCAGTTTAGGGGTTTCCAACGAAAGATTATTT. Translating it yields CASSLGVSNERLF. The entire CDR3 protein reads CASSLGVSNERLFF.

This clone has just a few counts. The gene symbols are mouse symbols. The read is 1 residue too short to cover the CDR3 end, so that end is filled in from the germline J gene. V usage is TRBV31 and J usage is TRBJ2-1, with D possibly TRBD2 on 7 matching bases. The CDR3 consists of 16 residues. Trimming took 2 bases from V and 4 from J, leaving 18 bases between them. CDR1 and CDR2 (germline): GKSSPN, SITVG. The CDR3 here is CAWSALGRGGYAEQFF. The part of the CDR3 DNA that was read is TGTGCCTGGAGTGCACTGGGGAGAGGGGGGTATGCTGAGCAGTTC. Full variable domain (remainder filled in from reference TRBV31 and TRBJ2-1): AQTIHQWPVAEIKAVGSPLSLGCTIKGKSSPNLYWYWQATGGTLQQLFYSITVGQVESVVQLNLSASRPKDDQFILSTEKLLLSHSGFYLCAWSALGRGGYAEQFFGPGTRLTVL.

As regards this clone: Gene names denote mouse genes. The missing CDR3 end, 1 residue past where the read stops, is filled in from the germline J gene. The chain combines TRBV16 with TRBJ1-1, with 11 positions matching TRBD1. This CDR3 has 11 residues. The V segment lost 5 bases and the J segment 11 bases; nucleotides outside the gene matches: 1. Germline values: CDR1 SGHSA, CDR2 FRNQAP. The CDR3 sequence: CASSRDRGVFF. The CDR3 bases that were read are TGTGCAAGCAGCCGGGACAGGGGGGTCTTC.

Notes on this clone: Genes and germline come from the mouse. Sequencing ends 1 residue short of the CDR3 end; the germline J gene provides the rest. The chain employs TRBV3 and TRBJ2-3, with D possibly TRBD2 on 7 matching bases. V was pared by 1 base and J by 0 bases, with 11 bases between. Per the germline V gene, CDR1 is SNHLY and CDR2 is FYNGKV (reference sequence). This CDR3 is 16 amino acids long. The CDR3 sequence: CASSLEGGVSAETLYF. Incomplete CDR3 DNA: TGTGCCAGCAGCTTAGAGGGGGGGGTTAGTGCAGAAACGCTGTAT.